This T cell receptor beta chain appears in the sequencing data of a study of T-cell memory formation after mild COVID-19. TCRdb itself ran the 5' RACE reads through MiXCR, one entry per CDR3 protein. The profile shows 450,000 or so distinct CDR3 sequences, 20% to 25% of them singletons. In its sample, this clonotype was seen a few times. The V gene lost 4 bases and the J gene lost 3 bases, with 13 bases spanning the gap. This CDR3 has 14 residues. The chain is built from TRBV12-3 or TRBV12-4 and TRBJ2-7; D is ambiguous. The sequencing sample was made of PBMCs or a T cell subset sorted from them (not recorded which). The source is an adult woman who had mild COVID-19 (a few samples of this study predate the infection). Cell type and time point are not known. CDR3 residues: CASSSAGLFYEQYF. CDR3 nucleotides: TGTGCCAGCAGTTCCGCAGGTCTCTTCTACGAGCAGTACTTC.